These 2 T cell receptor beta chains originate from one sample sequenced in a study of blood T cells in healthy people across ages. Sample-barcoded 5' priming and a J-beta primer mix drove a second PCR of about 6 to 12 cycles. TCRdb reprocessed the 5' RACE reads via MiXCR and lists one record per CDR3 protein. The sample shows 800,000 to 950,000 distinct CDR3 sequences, roughly 43% of them seen only once. The sequencing sample was made of blood. The source of these receptors is a man in his thirties or forties in good health.

CDR3 DNA: TGTGCCAGCAGCTTGGCTAGCGGGGTTCACTACAATGAGCAGTTCTTC. As protein: CASSLASGVHYNEQFF. This chain links TRBV5-4 with TRBJ2-1; TRBD2 matches 9 bases. Germline V lookup: CDR1 SGHNT, CDR2 YYREEE (reference sequence). The trim removed 0 bases at V and 3 bases at J, leaving 4 bases unmatched. The CDR3 spans 16 residues.

This clonotype was detected once. Its ends do not fully match the called genes, so a read error is possible. This chain links TRBV29-1 with TRBJ1-2; 7 bases are shared with TRBD1. The V gene's germline CDR1 is SQVTM and CDR2 ANQGSEA. This CDR3 comprises 13 residues. The CDR3: CSGEDDRASGYTF. Written as DNA, the CDR3 is TGCAGCGGTGAAGACGACAGGGCGAGTGGCTACACCTTC. The full variable domain, with the rest looked up from reference TRBV29-1 and TRBJ1-2, is SAVISQKPSRDICQRGTSLTIQCQVDSQVTMMFWYRQQPGQSLTLIATANQGSEATYESGFVIDKFPISRPNLTFSTLTVSNMSPEDSSIYLCSGEDDRASGYTFGSGTRLTVV.